This T cell receptor (beta chain) derives from a study of blood T cell repertoires in COVID-19. Study in general: Specimens from acute and convalescent COVID-19 originated in the United States, Italy and Spain. From T cells, B-cell-depleted T cells, or PBMCs came the material, which was cDNA or gDNA.

Authors' analysis steps: Reference gene primers were amplified, and this amplification served to estimate nucleated cell counts. Libraries were prepared by immunoSEQ multiplex PCR; TCRdb keeps only in-frame clonotypes and omits some of them. V, J and clone size are taken as reported in that table, and D and trimming were inferred from the DNA itself. Of about 100,000 clones in the sample, over 75% were seen once. Germline V CDR1 and CDR2: SNHLY, FYNNEI. The CDR3 covers 15 residues. The trim removed 6 bases at V and 4 bases at J, leaving 10 bases unmatched. The sequencing sample was made of peripheral blood. The receptor was isolated from a man aged 25-45 years in a cohort sampled during active COVID-19. V usage is TRBV2 and J usage is TRBJ1-1, with 8 bases lining up with TRBD1. The CDR3, as DNA: TGTGCCAGCAGAGCCCTGACAGGGGTGGGCACTGAAGCTTTCTTT. As protein: CASRALTGVGTEAFF.